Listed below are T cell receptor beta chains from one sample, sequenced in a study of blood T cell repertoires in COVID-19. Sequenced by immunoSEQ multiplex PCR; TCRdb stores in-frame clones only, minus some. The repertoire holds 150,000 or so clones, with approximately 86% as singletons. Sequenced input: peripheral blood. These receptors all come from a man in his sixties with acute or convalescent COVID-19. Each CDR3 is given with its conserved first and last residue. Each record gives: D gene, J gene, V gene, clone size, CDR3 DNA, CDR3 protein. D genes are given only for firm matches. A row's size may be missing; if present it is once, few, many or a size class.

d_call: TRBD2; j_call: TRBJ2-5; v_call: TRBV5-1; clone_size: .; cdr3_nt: TGCGCCAGCAGCTTGGGCCAGCGGGGAGGAGAGACCCAGTACTTC; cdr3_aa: CASSLGQRGGETQYF
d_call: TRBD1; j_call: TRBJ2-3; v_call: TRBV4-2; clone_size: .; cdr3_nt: TGTGCCAGCAGCCAGGGACAGTGGGATACGCAGTATTTT; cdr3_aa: CASSQGQWDTQYF
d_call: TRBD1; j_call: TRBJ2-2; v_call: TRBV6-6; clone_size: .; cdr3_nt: TGTGCCAGCAGGGGAACAGGGGTCGGGGAGCTGTTTTTT; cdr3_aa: CASRGTGVGELFF
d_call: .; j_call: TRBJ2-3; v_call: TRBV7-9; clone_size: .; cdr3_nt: TGTGCCAGCAGCTTAGAGTTAGGGGTTATCGATACGCAGTATTTT; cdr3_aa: CASSLELGVIDTQYF
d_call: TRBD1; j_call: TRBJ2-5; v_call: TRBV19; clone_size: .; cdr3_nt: TGTGCCAGTAGTTCAGGGGACAGGGGTAAAGAGACCCAGTACTTC; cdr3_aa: CASSSGDRGKETQYF
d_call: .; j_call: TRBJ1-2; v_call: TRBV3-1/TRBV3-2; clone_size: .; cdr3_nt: TGTGCCAGCAGCCCTTGGGACAACACGCGTAGCGGCTACACCTTC; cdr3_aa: CASSPWDNTRSGYTF
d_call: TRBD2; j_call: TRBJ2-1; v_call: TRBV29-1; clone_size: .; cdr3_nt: TGCAGCGTGGGGACCGGGACTAGCGCATACAATGAGCAGTTCTTC; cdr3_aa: CSVGTGTSAYNEQFF
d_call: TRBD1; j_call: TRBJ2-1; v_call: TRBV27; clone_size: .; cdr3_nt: TGTGCCAGCCCGGACAGGTACAATGAGCAGTTCTTC; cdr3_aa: CASPDRYNEQFF
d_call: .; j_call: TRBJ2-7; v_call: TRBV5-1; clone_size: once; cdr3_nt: TGCGCCAGCAGCTTGGCGGGCAGGGGACTATACGAGCAGTACTTC; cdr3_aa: CASSLAGRGLYEQYF
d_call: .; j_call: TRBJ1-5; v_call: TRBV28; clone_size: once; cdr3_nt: TGTGCCAGTTTCAGGGCGGGGGACAGCAATCAGCCCCAGCATTTT; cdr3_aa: CASFRAGDSNQPQHF
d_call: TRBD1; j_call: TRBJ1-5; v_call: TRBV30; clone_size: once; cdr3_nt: TGTGCCTGGAGTCGGACAGGGGGCGGAAATCAGCCCCAGCATTTT; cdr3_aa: CAWSRTGGGNQPQHF
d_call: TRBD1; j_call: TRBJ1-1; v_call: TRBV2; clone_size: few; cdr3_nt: TGTGCCAGCAGTGAAGAGACAGGGGGCCATGTTGAAGCTTTCTTT; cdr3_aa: CASSEETGGHVEAFF
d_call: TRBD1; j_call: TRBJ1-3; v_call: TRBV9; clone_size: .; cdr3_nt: TGTGCCAGCAGCGCAGGGCCGGGACAGGGATCTGGAAACACCATATATTTT; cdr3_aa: CASSAGPGQGSGNTIYF
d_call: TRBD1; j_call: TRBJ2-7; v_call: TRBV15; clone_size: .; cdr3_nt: TGTGCCACCAGCAGGGGACAGGGGCTTCCCGAGCAGTACTTC; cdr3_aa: CATSRGQGLPEQYF
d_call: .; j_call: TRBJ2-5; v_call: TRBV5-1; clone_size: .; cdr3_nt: TGCGCCAGCAGCCCTCTGGCCGGGGAGACCCAGTACTTC; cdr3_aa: CASSPLAGETQYF
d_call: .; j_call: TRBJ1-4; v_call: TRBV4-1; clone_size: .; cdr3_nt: TGCGCCAGCAGCCTTGGATGGACAGCTAATGAAAAACTGTTTTTT; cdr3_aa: CASSLGWTANEKLFF
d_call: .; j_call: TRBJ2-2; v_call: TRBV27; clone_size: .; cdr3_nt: TGTGCCAGCAGTTTTGGGGGGGGCGTCACCGGGGAGCTGTTTTTT; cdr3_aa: CASSFGGGVTGELFF
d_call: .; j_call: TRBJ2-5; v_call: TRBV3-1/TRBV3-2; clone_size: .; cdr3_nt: TGTGCCAGCAGCCAAACCCCGACTAACCAAGAGACCCAGTACTTC; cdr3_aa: CASSQTPTNQETQYF
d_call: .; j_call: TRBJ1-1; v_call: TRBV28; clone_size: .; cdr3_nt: TGTGCCAGCAGTTCGACAGGGAACACTGAAGCTTTCTTT; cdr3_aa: CASSSTGNTEAFF
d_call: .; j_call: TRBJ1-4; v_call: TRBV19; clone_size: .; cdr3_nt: TGTGCCAGTACCAGCAGGGGTTACGAAAAACTGTTTTTT; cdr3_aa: CASTSRGYEKLFF
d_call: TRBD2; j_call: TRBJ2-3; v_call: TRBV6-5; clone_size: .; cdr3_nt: TGTGCCAGCAGTTACCTGGGGACTAGCGGTCCTAATACGCAGTATTTT; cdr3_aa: CASSYLGTSGPNTQYF
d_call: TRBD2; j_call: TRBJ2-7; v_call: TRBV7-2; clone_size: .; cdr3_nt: TGTGCCAGCAGTACTTCTAGCGGGAGCCGAATAGAGCAGTACTTC; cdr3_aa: CASSTSSGSRIEQYF
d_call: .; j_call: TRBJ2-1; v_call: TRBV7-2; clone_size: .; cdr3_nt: TGTGCCAGCAGCTTAGCACCCCGAGGAGAGCAGTTCTTC; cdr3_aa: CASSLAPRGEQFF
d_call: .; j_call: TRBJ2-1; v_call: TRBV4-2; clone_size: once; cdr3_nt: TGTGCCAGCAGCCCCAGACAGAGCAATGAGCAGTTCTTC; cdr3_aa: CASSPRQSNEQFF
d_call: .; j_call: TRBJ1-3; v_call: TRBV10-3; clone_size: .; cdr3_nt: TGTGCCATCAGTGAGGGCAGGGGAAGTGGAAACACCATATATTTT; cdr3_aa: CAISEGRGSGNTIYF
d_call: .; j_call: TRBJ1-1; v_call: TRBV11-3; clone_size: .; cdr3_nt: TGTGCCAGCAGCCATGATCCCGAGGGCTCTGAAGCTTTCTTT; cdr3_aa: CASSHDPEGSEAFF
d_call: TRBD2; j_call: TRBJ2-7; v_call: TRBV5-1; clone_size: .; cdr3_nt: TGCGCCAGCAGCTTCAGCGGGGGGACCTACGAGCAGTACTTC; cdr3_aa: CASSFSGGTYEQYF
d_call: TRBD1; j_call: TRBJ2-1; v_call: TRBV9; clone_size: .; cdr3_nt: TGTGCCAGCAGCGTATCGTTGGGACAGACTTACAATGAGCAGTTCTTC; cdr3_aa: CASSVSLGQTYNEQFF
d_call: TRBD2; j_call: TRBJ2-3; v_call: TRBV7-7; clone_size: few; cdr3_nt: TGTGCCAGCAGCCCGGCGAGCGGGAGGGTGAGCACAGATACGCAGTATTTT; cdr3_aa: CASSPASGRVSTDTQYF
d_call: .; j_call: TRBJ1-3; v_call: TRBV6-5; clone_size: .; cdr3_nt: TGTGCCACCGCGGGCCTCTCTGGAAACACCATATATTTT; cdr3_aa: CATAGLSGNTIYF
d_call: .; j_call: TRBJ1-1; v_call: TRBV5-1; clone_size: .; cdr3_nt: TGCGCCAGCAGCTTGGAAGATGTACTCACTGAAGCTTTCTTT; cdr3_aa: CASSLEDVLTEAFF
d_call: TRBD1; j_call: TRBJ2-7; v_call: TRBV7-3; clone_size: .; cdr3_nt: TGTGCCAGCAGCACACAGGGGGCAAAGGAGCAGTACTTC; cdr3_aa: CASSTQGAKEQYF
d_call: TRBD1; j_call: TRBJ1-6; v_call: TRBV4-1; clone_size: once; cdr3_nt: TGCGCCAGCAGCCAAGAAGACAGGGGAAGGTCACCCCTCCACTTT; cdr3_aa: CASSQEDRGRSPLHF
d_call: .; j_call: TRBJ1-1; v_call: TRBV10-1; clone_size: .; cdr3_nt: TGCGCCAGCAGTGCGACGACGGGGAACACTGAAGCTTTCTTT; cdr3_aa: CASSATTGNTEAFF
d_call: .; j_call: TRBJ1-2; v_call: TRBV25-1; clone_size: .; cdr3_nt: TGTGCCAGCAGTGTAGGGGAGGCCAACTATGGCTACACCTTC; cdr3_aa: CASSVGEANYGYTF
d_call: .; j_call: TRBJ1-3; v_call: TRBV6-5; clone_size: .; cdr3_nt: TGTGCCAGCAGACCCCCTCAGGGTCTGAGAAACACCATATATTTT; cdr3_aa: CASRPPQGLRNTIYF
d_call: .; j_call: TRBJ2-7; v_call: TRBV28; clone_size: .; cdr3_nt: TGTGCCAGCAGCGGAGGGTTCGGATACTACGAGCAGTACTTC; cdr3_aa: CASSGGFGYYEQYF
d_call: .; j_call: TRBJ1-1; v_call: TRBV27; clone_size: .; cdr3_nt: TGTGCCAGCACTCAATTGGGGACAACCTACACTGAAGCTTTCTTT; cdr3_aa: CASTQLGTTYTEAFF
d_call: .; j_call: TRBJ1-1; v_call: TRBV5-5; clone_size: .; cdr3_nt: TGTGCCAGCAGCTTGATAGGGGGTAATGAGCCTGCTTTCTTT; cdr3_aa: CASSLIGGNEPAFF
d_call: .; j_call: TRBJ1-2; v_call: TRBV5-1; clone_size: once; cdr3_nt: TGCGCCAGCAGCTTGGGACGGGACTATGGCTACACCTTC; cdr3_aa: CASSLGRDYGYTF
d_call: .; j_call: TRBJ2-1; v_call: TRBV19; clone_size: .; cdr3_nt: TGTGCCAGTAGTATTAGTCGGTATGAGCAGTTCTTC; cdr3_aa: CASSISRYEQFF
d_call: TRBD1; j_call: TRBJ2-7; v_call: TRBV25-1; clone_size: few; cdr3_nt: TGTGCCAGCATTCGGACAGGGTCGTGGGAGCAGTACTTC; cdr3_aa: CASIRTGSWEQYF
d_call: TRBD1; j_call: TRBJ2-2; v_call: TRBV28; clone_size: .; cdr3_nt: TGTGCCAGCAGACCGGGACAGGGAACCGGGGAGCTGTTTTTT; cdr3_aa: CASRPGQGTGELFF
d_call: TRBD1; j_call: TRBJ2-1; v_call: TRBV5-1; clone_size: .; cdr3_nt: TGCGCCAGCAGCTTGGGGACAGGTCTTTACAATGAGCAGTTCTTC; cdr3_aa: CASSLGTGLYNEQFF
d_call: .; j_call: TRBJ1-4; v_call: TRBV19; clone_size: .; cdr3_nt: TGTGCCAGTAGTATTTCGGGGGCAACTAATGAAAAACTGTTTTTT; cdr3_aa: CASSISGATNEKLFF
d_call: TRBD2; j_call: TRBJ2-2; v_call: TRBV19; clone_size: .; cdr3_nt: TGTGCCACTCGAGGGACTATTCTCAACACCGGGGAGCTGTTTTTT; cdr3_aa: CATRGTILNTGELFF
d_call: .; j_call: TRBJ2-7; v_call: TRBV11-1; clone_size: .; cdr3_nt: TGTGCCAGCAGCTTGATAGCGGCCTCCTACGAGCAGTACTTC; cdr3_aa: CASSLIAASYEQYF
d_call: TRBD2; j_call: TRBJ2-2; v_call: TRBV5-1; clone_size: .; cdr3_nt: TGCGCCAGCAGCTTGGATAGCGGGAAGAAGAACACCGGGGAGCTGTTTTTT; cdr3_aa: CASSLDSGKKNTGELFF
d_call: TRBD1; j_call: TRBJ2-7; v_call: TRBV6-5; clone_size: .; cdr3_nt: TGTGCCAGCAGTTACGGTTTAGGGACAGGGGGCTACGAGCAGTACTTC; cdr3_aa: CASSYGLGTGGYEQYF
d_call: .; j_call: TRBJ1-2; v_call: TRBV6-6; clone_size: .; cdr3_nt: TGTGCCAGCAGTTACAATTCAGGGGTGACTGGCTACACCTTC; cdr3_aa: CASSYNSGVTGYTF
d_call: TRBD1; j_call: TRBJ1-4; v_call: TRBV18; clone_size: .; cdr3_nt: TGTGCCAGCTCACGGACAGGGACCGGGTATGAAAAACTGTTTTTT; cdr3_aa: CASSRTGTGYEKLFF
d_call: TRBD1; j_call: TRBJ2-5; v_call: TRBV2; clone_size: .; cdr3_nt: TGTGCCAGCAGTTACCGGGACAGGGGGTTCGGGACCCAGTACTTC; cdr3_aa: CASSYRDRGFGTQYF
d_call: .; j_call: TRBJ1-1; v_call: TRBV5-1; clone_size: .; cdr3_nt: TGCGCCAGCAGCTTGGACGGGGCTGAAGCTTTCTTT; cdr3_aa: CASSLDGAEAFF
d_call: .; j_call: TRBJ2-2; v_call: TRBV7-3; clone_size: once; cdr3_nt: TGTGCCAGCAGCAAACAGGGAGTCACCGGGGAGCTGTTTTTT; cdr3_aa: CASSKQGVTGELFF
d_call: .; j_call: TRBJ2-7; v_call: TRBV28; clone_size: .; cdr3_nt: TGTGCCAGCAGTGCGCCCCCAGGGGTCAGCTCCTACGAGCAGTACTTC; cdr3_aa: CASSAPPGVSSYEQYF
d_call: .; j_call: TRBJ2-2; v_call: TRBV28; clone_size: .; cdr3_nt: TGTGCCAGCATTGGACTGGTAAACACCGGGGAGCTGTTTTTT; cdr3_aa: CASIGLVNTGELFF
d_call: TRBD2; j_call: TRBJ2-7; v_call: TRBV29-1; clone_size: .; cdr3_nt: TGCAGCGTGGGGACTAGCGCGTCCTACGAGCAGTACTTC; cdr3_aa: CSVGTSASYEQYF
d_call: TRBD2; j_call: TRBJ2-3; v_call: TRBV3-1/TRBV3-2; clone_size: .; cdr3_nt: TGTGCCAGCAGCGGACGGGGACTAGACGGCACAGATACGCAGTATTTT; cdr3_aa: CASSGRGLDGTDTQYF
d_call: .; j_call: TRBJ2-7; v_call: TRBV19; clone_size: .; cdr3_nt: TGTGCCAGTAGTCCCCGGGACATTTACTCCTACGAGCAGTACTTC; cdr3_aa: CASSPRDIYSYEQYF